This TCR beta chain was sequenced for a study of blood T cell repertoires in COVID-19. The CDR3 contains 11 residues. Per the germline V gene, CDR1 is SEHNR and CDR2 is FQNEAQ (reference sequence). Data came from immunoSEQ multiplex PCR; TCRdb stores just in-frame clones and leaves some out. The sample includes approximately 300,000 clones, approximately 85% of them seen just once. This receptor was taken from a woman younger than 45 who had recovered from COVID-19. The chain carries TRBV7-9 and TRBJ1-2; no reliable D call. The sample was PBMCs or T cells enriched from blood (not recorded which). CDR3 in amino acids: CAGTGFDGYTF. The CDR3 nucleotides are TGTGCGGGTACCGGGTTTGATGGCTACACCTTC.